The 3 T cell receptor beta chains in this list originate from one sample, sequenced in a study of cytomegalovirus exposure and HLA in healthy donors. Produced via immunoSEQ multiplex PCR; TCRdb's table is partial and in-frame only. The sample gives fewer than 70,000 clones, 80% to 95% of which show up once; about 2.9% is in the top ten. The sequenced material came from PBMCs. The receptors originated from a man between 18 and 35 years old in good health and CMV-seronegative.

The genes are TRBV6-5 and TRBJ2-3, with TRBD2 matching over 8 bases. The V and J ends lost 4 bases and 6 bases, in that order; junction bases with no gene match: 6. This CDR3 is 14 amino acids long. Germline CDR1 is MNHEY and CDR2 is SVGAGI. CDR3 sequence reads: CASSSRTSSDTQYF. CDR3 sequence (DNA): TGTGCCAGCAGTTCACGGACTAGCTCGGATACGCAGTATTTT.

The genes are TRBV9 and TRBJ2-1, with D tentatively TRBD2 (5 bases). The CDR3 extends over 17 amino acids. Germline CDR1 is SGDLS and CDR2 is YYNGEE. Trimming removed 0 bases from V and 5 bases from J, with 18 bases in between. The CDR3 DNA is TGTGCCAGCAGCGTAGCTCCGCGAGCGGAAACTGACAATGAGCAGTTCTTC. Translation gives CASSVAPRAETDNEQFF.

This sequence joins TRBV30 and TRBJ1-4; no reliable D call. This CDR3 is 18 amino acids long. Germline loops: CDR1 GTSNPN, CDR2 SVGIG (reference sequence). Trimming left V 0 bases short and J 0 bases short, with 17 bases between. The CDR3 is CAWSVRTLTQATNEKLFF. The DNA of the CDR3 is TGTGCCTGGAGTGTCCGCACCCTCACCCAGGCAACTAATGAAAAACTGTTTTTT.